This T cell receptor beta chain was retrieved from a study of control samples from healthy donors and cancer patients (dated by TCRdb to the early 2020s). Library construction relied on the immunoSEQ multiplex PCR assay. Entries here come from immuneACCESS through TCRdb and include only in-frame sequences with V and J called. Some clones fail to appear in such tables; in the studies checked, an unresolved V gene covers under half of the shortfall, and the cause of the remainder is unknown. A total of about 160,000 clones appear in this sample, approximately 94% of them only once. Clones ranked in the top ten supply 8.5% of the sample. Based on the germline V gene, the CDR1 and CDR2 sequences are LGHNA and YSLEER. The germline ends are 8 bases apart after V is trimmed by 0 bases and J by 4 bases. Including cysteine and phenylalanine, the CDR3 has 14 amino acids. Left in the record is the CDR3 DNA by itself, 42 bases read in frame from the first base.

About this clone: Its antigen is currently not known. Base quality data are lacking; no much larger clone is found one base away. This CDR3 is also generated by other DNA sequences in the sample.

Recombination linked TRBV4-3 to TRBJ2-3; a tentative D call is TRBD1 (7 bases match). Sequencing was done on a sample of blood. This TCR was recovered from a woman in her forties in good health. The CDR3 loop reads CASSQDRGADTQYF. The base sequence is TGCGCCAGCAGCCAAGACAGGGGGGCAGATACGCAGTATTTT.